The present entry profiles one T cell receptor beta chain with its context. This likely traces to a read error, being one base from a far larger clone. The data stem from a study of shared clonotypes between healthy human individuals. The V and J ends lost 4 bases and 5 bases respectively, with 18 bases between them. The CDR3 sequence is 16 residues long. Per germline, CDR1 SGHRS and CDR2 YFSETQ. Profiled with immunoSEQ multiplex PCR; TCRdb holds only in-frame clones, not every one. The sample has some 470,000 clones, about 82% seen once. This receptor was identified in a woman aged 40 to 55 in good health. Some clones in this sample may be carry-over from other donors' samples. The gene calls are TRBV5-1 and TRBJ2-2; a possible D gene is TRBD2 (6 bases). The sample was PBMCs. CDR3 protein: CASSPRRAGYTGELFF. As DNA, the CDR3 is TGCGCCAGCAGCCCGCGTCGGGCGGGATATACCGGGGAGCTGTTTTTT.